This TCR beta chain derives from a study of CD8+CD57+ T cells in acquired aplastic anemia. Overall study: DNA recovered from sorted CD4+ and CD8+ cells had a mean of 3.2 ug.

By flow cytometry, patients selected for sequencing had shown an expansion of CD8+CD57+ cells. Using genomic DNA as the template, TCR beta VDJ and CDR3 profiling was carried out. MiXCR, applied by TCRdb to the reads, yields one record per CDR3 protein. Of 100,000 to 150,000 distinct CDR3 sequences in the sample, approximately 40% were seen once. This clonotype was counted only a few times. Germline values: CDR1 MNHNS, CDR2 SASEGT. The CDR3 totals 14 residues. V trimming: 7 bases; J trimming: 0 bases; junction bases outside the gene matches: 5. The sample was sorted CD4+, CD8+, or CD8+CD57+ T cells (not recorded which) from PBMCs. This sequence joins TRBV6-1 and TRBJ1-1; 7 bases are a match to TRBD1. The receptor was isolated from a human donor with aplastic anemia. The CDR3 DNA reads as TGTGCCAGCACCCCGACAGGGTTGAACACTGAAGCTTTCTTT. Its protein is CASTPTGLNTEAFF.